Following are 5 T cell receptor beta chains from one sample sequenced in a study of CD8+CD57+ T cells in acquired aplastic anemia (dated by TCRdb to 2016 to 2019). Sequencing was performed on an Illumina HiSeq 2000. Profiling of TCR beta VDJ combinations and CDR3 sequences used genomic DNA as the template. TCRdb passed the public sequencing reads through fastp at Q25 and MiXCR, retaining productive beta sequences. Duplicate CDR3 protein sequences are folded into a single record with the most common DNA and genes. The sample table contains about 200,000 distinct CDR3 sequences; only one count was recorded for roughly two thirds of them. The ten largest account for around 50% of the sample. The patients picked for sequencing were ones in whom flow cytometry had shown an expansion of CD8+CD57+ cells. The sample taken for sequencing was sorted CD4+, CD8+, or CD8+CD57+ T cells (not recorded which) from PBMCs. The receptors shown here come from a human donor with aplastic anemia.

The chain carries TRBV7-2 and TRBJ1-1; TRBD1 matches at 8 bases. Germline V gene data show CDR1 as SGHTA and CDR2 as FQGNSA. V shed 5 bases and J 5 bases; nucleotides not matched to a gene: 10. The CDR3 spans 15 residues. In DNA, the CDR3 is TGTGCCAGCAGCCCTTCTCAGGGGGCGAGGACTGAAGCTTTCTTT. Amino acid sequence: CASSPSQGARTEAFF.

The rearrangement links TRBV2 to TRBJ2-2, with D unclear. CDR1 is SNHLY, CDR2 FYNNEI, per germline. V dropped 10 bases and J dropped 4 bases, with 10 bases sitting between them. The CDR3 loop spans 12 amino acids. CDR3 coding DNA: TGTGCCACCGAAAGGGTCACCGGGGAGCTGTTTTTT. It codes for CATERVTGELFF.

This clonotype showed up just once. V gene TRBV24-1 combines with J gene TRBJ2-1; 9 bases align to TRBD1. The V gene end was trimmed by 1 base and the J gene end by 5 bases; junction bases not matched to a gene: 5. Germline loops: CDR1 KGHDR, CDR2 SFDVKD. CDR3 size: 16 residues. The DNA for the CDR3 is TGTGCCACCAGTGATTTTGGGACAGGGAAGGACAATGAGCAGTTCTTC. The encoded protein is CATSDFGTGKDNEQFF.

This clonotype turned up a few times. CDR3 residues: CATSREGGAGYGYTF. The DNA of the CDR3 is TGTGCCACCAGCAGAGAGGGGGGCGCCGGCTATGGCTACACCTTC. The rearrangement uses TRBV15 and TRBJ1-2, with a weak D call TRBD1 (6 bases). Germline V lookup: CDR1 LNHNV, CDR2 YYDKDF (reference sequence). Between the trimmed V and J ends, which lost 0 bases and 4 bases, there was a span of 12 bases. There are 15 residues in the CDR3.

The chain uses TRBV7-4 and TRBJ2-7; possibly TRBD2 for D (6 bases). Germline V gene data show CDR1 as SGHVT and CDR2 as SQSDAQ. The CDR3 consists of 14 residues. The V gene lost 6 bases and the J gene lost 3 bases, with 15 bases spanning the gap. This CDR3 is CASSRRRGLYEQYF. In nucleotides, the CDR3 is TGTGCCAGCAGTCGTCGGCGGGGCCTCTACGAGCAGTACTTC.